The 26 T cell receptor beta chains below all came from one sample that was sequenced in a study of blood T cell repertoires in COVID-19. Profiling relied on immunoSEQ multiplex PCR, and the TCRdb table lists in-frame clones only, not all of them. The profile covers fewer than 400,000 clones, with roughly 85% appearing a single time and 1.5% to 2% taken by the ten largest. The sequencing sample was made of PBMCs or T cells enriched from blood (not recorded which). The receptors come from a woman in her thirties who had been exposed to COVID-19.

The rearrangement uses TRBV30 and TRBJ2-7; 7 nucleotides line up with TRBD2. Per the germline V gene, CDR1 is GTSNPN and CDR2 is SVGIG (reference sequence). CDR3 length: 13 amino acids. V lost 5 bases and J lost 0; bases outside the gene matches: 4. The CDR3 DNA follows: TGTGCCTGGGGCCGGACTAGCTCCTACGAGCAGTACTTC. Its protein product is CAWGRTSSYEQYF.

This clone was picked up one time. This chain joins TRBV27 and TRBJ2-3; the D gene is possibly TRBD1 (5 bases). The CDR3 is made up of 14 amino acids. CDR1 is MNHEY, CDR2 SMNVEV, per germline (reference sequence). Trimming cost V 2 bases and J 1 base, with 7 bases left between them. DNA for the CDR3: TGTGCCAGCAGTTTAGCGACAGGCACAGATACGCAGTATTTT. It yields the protein CASSLATGTDTQYF.

This clone was counted a single time. The chain is built from TRBV5-1 and TRBJ1-3; TRBD1 matches 9 bases. The CDR3 sequence is 16 residues long. The J segment lost 1 base and the V segment lost 4 bases, leaving 6 bases of the junction unmatched. The V gene's germline CDR1 is SGHRS and CDR2 YFSETQ. DNA of the CDR3: TGCGCCAGCAGCCTAACCGGGACAGGGTCTGGAAACACCATATATTTT. It is translated as CASSLTGTGSGNTIYF.

V is TRBV30 and J is TRBJ1-3; 8 bases are a match to TRBD1. The CDR3 totals 16 residues. Germline V gives CDR1 GTSNPN, CDR2 SVGIG (reference sequence). V was clipped by 2 bases and J by 4 bases; unmatched bases: 10. CDR3 DNA sequence: TGTGCCTGGAGTTACGGACAGGGCGTCTTAGGAAACACCATATATTTT. It yields the protein CAWSYGQGVLGNTIYF.

This clone was observed a handful of times. The chain has TRBV27 and TRBJ2-1; 14 bases line up with TRBD2. CDR1 and CDR2 (germline): MNHEY, SMNVEV (reference sequence). There are 18 residues in the CDR3. V was pared by 0 bases and J by 4 bases, with 5 bases of the junction left unmatched. The CDR3 sequence is CASSLSGLAGVIYNEQFF. In DNA form, the CDR3 reads TGTGCCAGCAGTTTATCGGGACTAGCGGGAGTAATTTACAATGAGCAGTTCTTC.

This clone was observed a handful of times. The rearrangement links TRBV9 to TRBJ1-5; D possibly corresponds to TRBD1 (6 bases). Trimming pared 3 bases from V and 3 bases from J, leaving 7 bases between. The CDR3 covers 13 residues. The germline CDR1 and CDR2 sequences are SGDLS and YYNGEE. The CDR3 sequence is CASSAGVNQPQHF. The CDR3 DNA reads TGTGCCAGCAGCGCAGGGGTCAATCAGCCCCAGCATTTT.

This clone showed up just a few times. The rearrangement joins TRBV5-1 to TRBJ2-7, with 10 bases that match TRBD1. Germline assignment: CDR1 SGHRS and CDR2 YFSETQ. The CDR3 has 16 residues. The trim removed 3 bases at V and 5 bases at J, leaving 11 bases unmatched. CDR3 residues: CASSSDPRDRGHEQYF. Written as DNA, the CDR3 is TGCGCCAGCAGCTCCGACCCCCGGGACAGGGGCCACGAGCAGTACTTC.

The rearrangement links TRBV6-4 to TRBJ1-1; 9 bases match TRBD1. The CDR3 has 15 residues. Germline V gene lookup returns CDR1 MRHNA and CDR2 SNTAGT. With V trimmed by 2 bases and J by 6 bases, 7 bases remained unmatched. Here the CDR3 DNA reads TGTGCCAGCAGTGACGGGACAGGGACTCTCGCTGAAGCTTTCTTT. The encoded protein is CASSDGTGTLAEAFF.

For this clone: At one end, the junction sequence differs from germline, possibly due to a read error. The chain links TRBV7-4 to TRBJ1-6; 8 nucleotides line up with TRBD1. This CDR3 spans 17 amino acids. From germline, CDR1 is SGHVT and CDR2 SQSDAQ. CDR3: CASSLALGQGDNSPLHF. The CDR3 DNA sequence: TGTGCCAGCAGCCTAGCCTTAGGACAGGGTGATAATTCACCCCTCCACTTT.

The chain recombines TRBV11-2 with TRBJ2-2; 7 nucleotides line up with TRBD2. The CDR3 runs 18 residues. V gave up 1 base and J gave up 9 bases; unmatched junction bases: 17. The germline V gene has CDR1 SGHAT and CDR2 FQNNGV. CDR3 sequence (DNA): TGTGCCAGCAGCTTAGGGGGCCCAAGAGCGGGATATTACCGGGAGCTGTTTTTT. Amino acids: CASSLGGPRAGYYRELFF.

V usage is TRBV28 and J usage is TRBJ1-2; TRBD1 matches 8 bases. The junction had 8 bases not matched to a gene; V was cut back by 5 bases and J by 6 bases. The germline V gene encodes CDR1 MDHEN and CDR2 SYDVKM. The CDR3 is 14 amino acids. The CDR3: CASSTPGQDNGYTF. DNA for the CDR3: TGTGCCAGCAGTACCCCGGGACAGGATAATGGCTACACCTTC.

Comments on this clone: With a much larger clone just one base away, this may be a read error. The CDR3 here is CASSSSSGGAYEQYF. CDR3 coding DNA: TGTGCCAGCAGTTCCTCTAGCGGGGGGGCCTACGAGCAGTACTTC. V gene TRBV28 combines with J gene TRBJ2-7, with TRBD2 matching 12 bases. Trimming at V came to 4 bases and at J to 2 bases, leaving 3 bases not matched to a gene. The CDR3 length is 15 residues. The germline CDR1 and CDR2 sequences are MDHEN and SYDVKM.

The chain carries TRBV3-1 (or the pseudogene TRBV3-2) and TRBJ1-2, with 7 nucleotides matching TRBD1. Trimming at V came to 2 bases and at J to 8 bases, leaving 8 bases not matched to a gene. This CDR3 is 14 amino acids long. CDR1 LGHDT and CDR2 YNNKEL come from the germline V gene (reference sequence). In DNA form, the CDR3 reads TGTGCCAGCAGCCAACGAGACAGGGTAGGGGGCTACACCTTC. Its translation: CASSQRDRVGGYTF.

This clone was counted once. This chain uses TRBV24-1 with TRBJ1-5; D is uncertain. V gave up 3 bases and J gave up 9 bases, with 11 bases separating them. Looked up from germline, CDR1 is KGHDR and CDR2 is SFDVKD. The CDR3 extends over 13 amino acids. This CDR3 is CATSDRRFGPQHF. In nucleotides, the CDR3 is TGTGCCACCAGTGATCGGAGATTTGGGCCCCAGCATTTT.

The chain recombines TRBV7-9 with TRBJ1-2, with D possibly being TRBD1 (5 bases). The CDR3 is made up of 17 amino acids. V lost 5 bases, J lost 0 bases, and 19 bases lay in between. Germline lookup yields CDR1 SEHNR and CDR2 FQNEAQ (reference sequence). CDR3 nucleotides: TGTGCCAGCAGCCCGAGGATCCAGGGTGTATCTAACTATGGCTACACCTTC. This encodes CASSPRIQGVSNYGYTF.

This chain joins TRBV5-1 and TRBJ1-1; unclear D gene. The ends were cut back, 4 bases at V and 2 bases at J, with 24 bases in the middle. The V gene's germline CDR1 is SGHRS and CDR2 YFSETQ. The length of the CDR3 is 18 residues. The CDR3 loop is CASSRGRTLNVPNTEAFF. The CDR3 coding sequence is TGCGCCAGCAGCCGGGGTCGCACACTCAACGTCCCAAACACTGAAGCTTTCTTT.

The genes are TRBV10-3 and TRBJ1-2; 9 nucleotides line up with TRBD1. Trimming at V came to 2 bases and at J to 4 bases, leaving 2 bases not matched to a gene. The CDR3 totals 14 residues. Germline-derived CDR1 and CDR2 are ENHRY and SYGVKD. CDR3 region: CAISETGGIYGYTF. The CDR3 DNA reads TGTGCCATCAGTGAGACAGGGGGCATCTATGGCTACACCTTC.

The J gene is TRBJ2-6, the V gene TRBV27, with 8 bases identical to TRBD1. Germline-derived CDR1 and CDR2 are MNHEY and SMNVEV (reference sequence). The CDR3 covers 18 residues. J gave up 4 bases and V 4 bases, and 12 bases lay outside the gene matches. The CDR3 loop reads CASSSGQGGNFGANVLTF. In nucleotides, the CDR3 is TGTGCCAGCAGTTCCGGACAGGGAGGAAATTTCGGGGCCAACGTCCTGACTTTC.

The chain combines TRBV19 with TRBJ2-5; 7 nucleotides agree with TRBD2. The V and J ends lost 4 bases and 5 bases, in that order; junction bases with no gene match: 7. Germline loops: CDR1 LNHDA, CDR2 SQIVND (reference sequence). This CDR3 is built from 14 residues. CDR3 amino acids: CASSTAGVVETQYF. The CDR3 DNA reads TGTGCCAGTAGTACGGCGGGGGTAGTGGAGACCCAGTACTTC.

This sequence joins TRBV4-2 and TRBJ2-1; 8 bases are shared with TRBD2. J lost 4 bases, V lost 0 bases, and 11 bases had no gene match. CDR1 LGHNA and CDR2 YNFKEQ come from the germline V gene. CDR3 length equals 18 residues. The CDR3 DNA is TGTGCCAGCAGCCAAGAATGGTTGGCGGGGGGACCATACAATGAGCAGTTCTTC. Residues: CASSQEWLAGGPYNEQFF.

V and J are TRBV10-3 and TRBJ1-2; weak D call: TRBD1 (6 bases). There are 13 residues in the CDR3. Germline V gene data show CDR1 as ENHRY and CDR2 as SYGVKD. The CDR3 coding sequence is TGTGTCTGCGGGGGGCAGACTAACTATGGCTACACCTTC. Protein: CVCGGQTNYGYTF.

The rearrangement links TRBV10-1 to TRBJ2-7, with 8 bases aligning to TRBD1. Germline CDR1 WNHNN, CDR2 SYGVQD (reference sequence). Trimming took 5 bases from V and 6 from J; bases not matched to a gene: 3. The CDR3 length is 12 residues. CDR3: CASSRGQGEQYF. The CDR3 nucleotides read TGCGCCAGCAGTCGAGGACAGGGCGAGCAGTACTTC.

The rearrangement uses TRBV15 and TRBJ1-4, with D perhaps matching TRBD1 (5 bases). Per the germline V gene, CDR1 is LNHNV and CDR2 is YYDKDF (reference sequence). This CDR3 contains 16 residues. V was cut by 6 bases and J by 5 bases, with 19 bases left in between. In nucleotides, the CDR3 is TGTGCCACCAGGGGTTTAGGGGCCATTCTCAATGAAAAACTGTTTTTT. Its translation: CATRGLGAILNEKLFF.

The rearrangement joins TRBV28 to TRBJ1-6, with 10 bases identical to TRBD1. The CDR3 has 15 residues. CDR1 is MDHEN, CDR2 SYDVKM, per germline. The J segment lost 7 bases and the V segment lost 6 bases, leaving 6 bases of the junction unmatched. The CDR3 spells CASRPGTGENSPLHF. DNA of the CDR3: TGTGCCAGCAGGCCCGGGACAGGGGAAAATTCACCCCTCCACTTT. Looking up the rest from reference TRBV28 and TRBJ1-6 gives the full variable domain: DVKVTQSSRYLVKRTGEKVFLECVQDMDHENMFWYRQDPGLGLRLIYFSYDVKMKEKGDIPEGYSVSREKKERFSLILESASTNQTSMYLCASRPGTGENSPLHFGNGTRLTVT.

The chain carries TRBV6-6 and TRBJ1-3; 10 bases map to TRBD1. Germline V CDR1 and CDR2: MNHNY, SVGAGI (reference sequence). CDR3 length equals 15 residues. J was trimmed by 2 bases and V by 6 bases; bases with no gene match: 4. As DNA, the CDR3 is TGTGCCAGCAGGGACGGGACAGGGGCTGGAAACACCATATATTTT. It is translated as CASRDGTGAGNTIYF.

This rearrangement joins TRBV5-8 to TRBJ2-2; the D gene is possibly TRBD1 (5 bases). Trimming removed 6 bases at V and 5 bases at J, with 14 bases between. Germline V gives CDR1 SGHTS, CDR2 YDEGEE. The CDR3 covers 14 residues. CDR3 loop: CASTPSRGTGELFF. The CDR3 DNA sequence: TGTGCCAGCACACCTAGTAGGGGAACCGGGGAGCTGTTTTTT.